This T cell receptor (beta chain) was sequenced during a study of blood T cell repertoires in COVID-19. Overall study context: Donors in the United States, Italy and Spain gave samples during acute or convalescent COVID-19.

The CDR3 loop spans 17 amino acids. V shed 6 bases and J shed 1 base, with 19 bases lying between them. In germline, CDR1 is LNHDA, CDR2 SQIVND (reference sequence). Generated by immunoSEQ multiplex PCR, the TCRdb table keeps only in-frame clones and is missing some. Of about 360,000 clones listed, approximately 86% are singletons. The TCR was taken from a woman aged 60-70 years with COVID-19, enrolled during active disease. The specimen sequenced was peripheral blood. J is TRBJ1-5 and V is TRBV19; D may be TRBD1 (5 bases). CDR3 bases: TGTGCCAGTAGGGGGTTTGTGGGGGACTTAAGCAATCAGCCCCAGCATTTT. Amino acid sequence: CASRGFVGDLSNQPQHF. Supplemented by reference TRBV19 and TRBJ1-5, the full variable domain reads DGGITQSPKYLFRKEGQNVTLSCEQNLNHDAMYWYRQDPGQGLRLIYYSQIVNDFQKGDIAEGYSVSREKKESFPLTVTSAQKNPTAFYLCASRGFVGDLSNQPQHFGDGTRLSIL.